Described below is a single T cell receptor beta chain sequence and its context. The antigen remains undetermined. The source of the sample is a study of blood T cell dynamics during melanoma immunotherapy. Study at large: Patients with metastatic melanoma got pembrolizumab or nivolumab-ipilimumab as first-line care.

Germline lookup yields CDR1 SEHNR and CDR2 FQNEAQ (reference sequence). V was clipped by 7 bases and J by 5 bases, with 17 bases between them. This CDR3 comprises 14 residues. Generated by immunoSEQ multiplex PCR, the TCRdb table keeps only in-frame clones and is missing some. Of 10,000 to 13,000 clones in the sample, approximately 90% are singletons; the top ten hold roughly 6.8%. Study-wide results and caveats: Unlike progressors, later disease-control patients had W3 repertoires gaining clonality or diversity.

Time point: week 3, after first cycle of checkpoint inhibitor. Sampling occurred pretreatment (T0) and at week 3 (W3), after cycle one of checkpoint blockade. At 12 weeks after first infusion, RECIST 1.1 defined response for most patients. Specimen: blood, collected from a patient treated with checkpoint blockade. This TCR derives from a human donor with melanoma. The rearrangement uses TRBV7-9 and TRBJ1-1; D is ambiguous. CDR3 DNA sequence: TGTGCCAGCACCCCCTCTCGGGTGCGGACTGAAGCTTTCTTT. Protein sequence: CASTPSRVRTEAFF.